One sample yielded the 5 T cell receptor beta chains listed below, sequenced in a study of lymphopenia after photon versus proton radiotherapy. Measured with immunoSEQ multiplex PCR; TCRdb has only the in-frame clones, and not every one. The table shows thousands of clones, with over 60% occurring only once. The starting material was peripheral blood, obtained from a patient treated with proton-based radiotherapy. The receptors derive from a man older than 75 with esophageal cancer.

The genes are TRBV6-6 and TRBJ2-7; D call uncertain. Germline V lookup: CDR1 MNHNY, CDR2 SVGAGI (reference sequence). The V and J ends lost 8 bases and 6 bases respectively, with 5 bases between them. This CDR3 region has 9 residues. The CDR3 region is CASGREQYF. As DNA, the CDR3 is TGTGCCAGCGGGCGCGAGCAGTACTTC.

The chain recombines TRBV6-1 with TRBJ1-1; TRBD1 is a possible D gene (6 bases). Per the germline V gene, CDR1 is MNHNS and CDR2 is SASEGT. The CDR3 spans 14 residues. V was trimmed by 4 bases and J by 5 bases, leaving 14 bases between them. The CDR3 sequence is CASSVTGSGTEAFF. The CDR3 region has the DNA TGTGCCAGCAGTGTTACAGGGTCGGGGACTGAAGCTTTCTTT.

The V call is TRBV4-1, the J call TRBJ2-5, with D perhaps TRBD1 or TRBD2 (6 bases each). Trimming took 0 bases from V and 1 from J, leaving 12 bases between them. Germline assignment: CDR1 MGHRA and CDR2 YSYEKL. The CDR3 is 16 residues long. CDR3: CASSQDFPGAQETQYF. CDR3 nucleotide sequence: TGCGCCAGCAGCCAAGATTTCCCGGGGGCCCAAGAGACCCAGTACTTC.

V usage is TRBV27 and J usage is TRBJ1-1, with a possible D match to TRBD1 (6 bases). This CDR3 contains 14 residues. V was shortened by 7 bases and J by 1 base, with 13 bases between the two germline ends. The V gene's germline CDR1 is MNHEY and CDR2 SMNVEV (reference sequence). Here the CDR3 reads CASTLGQPNTEAFF. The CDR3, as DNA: TGTGCCAGCACCCTCGGACAGCCGAACACTGAAGCTTTCTTT.

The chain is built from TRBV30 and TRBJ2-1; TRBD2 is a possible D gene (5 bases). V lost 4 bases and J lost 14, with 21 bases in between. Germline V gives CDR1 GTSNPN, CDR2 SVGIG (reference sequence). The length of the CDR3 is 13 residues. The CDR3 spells CAWKTVLEGMEFF. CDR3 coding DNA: TGTGCCTGGAAAACGGTCCTCGAGGGTATGGAGTTCTTC. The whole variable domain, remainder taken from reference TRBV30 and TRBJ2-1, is SQTIHQWPATLVQPVGSPLSLECTVEGTSNPNLYWYRQAAGRGLQLLFYSVGIGQISSEVPQNLSASRPQDRQFILSSKKLLLSDSGFYLCAWKTVLEGMEFFGPGTRLTVL.